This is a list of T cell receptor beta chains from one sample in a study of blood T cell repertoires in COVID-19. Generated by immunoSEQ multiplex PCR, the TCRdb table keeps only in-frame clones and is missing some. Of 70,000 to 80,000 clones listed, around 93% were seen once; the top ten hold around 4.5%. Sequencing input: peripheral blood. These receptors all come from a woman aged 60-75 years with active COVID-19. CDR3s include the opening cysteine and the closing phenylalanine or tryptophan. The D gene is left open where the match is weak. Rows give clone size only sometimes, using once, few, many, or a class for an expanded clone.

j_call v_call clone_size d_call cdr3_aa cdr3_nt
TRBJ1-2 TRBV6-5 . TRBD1 CASSAVEQGNGYTF TGTGCCAGCAGCGCGGTCGAACAGGGGAATGGCTACACCTTC
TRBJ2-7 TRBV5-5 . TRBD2 CASSLGLAGVSISYEQYF TGTGCCAGCAGCTTGGGTTTAGCGGGAGTTTCCATCTCCTACGAGCAGTACTTC
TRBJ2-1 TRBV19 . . CASSTQGGSYNEQFF TGTGCCAGTAGTACGCAGGGAGGATCCTACAATGAGCAGTTCTTC
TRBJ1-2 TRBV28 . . CASSSLNKVDYGYTF TGTGCCAGCAGTTCGCTGAATAAAGTAGACTATGGCTACACCTTC
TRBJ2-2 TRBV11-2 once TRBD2 CASSGTSGRDFGELFF TGTGCCAGCAGCGGAACTAGCGGGAGAGATTTCGGGGAGCTGTTTTTT
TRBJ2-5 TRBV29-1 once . CSVGAAETQYF TGCAGCGTTGGGGCAGCAGAGACCCAGTACTTC
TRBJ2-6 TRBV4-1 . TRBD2 CVSSGNLRGVSGANVLTF TGCGTCAGCAGCGGGAATTTGCGGGGGGTATCTGGGGCCAACGTCCTGACTTTC
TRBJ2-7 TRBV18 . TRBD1 CASSPRTGAPYEQYF TGTGCCAGCTCACCACGGACAGGGGCACCCTACGAGCAGTACTTC
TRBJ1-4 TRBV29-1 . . CSGAATNEKLFF TGCAGCGGGGCTGCAACTAATGAAAAACTGTTTTTT
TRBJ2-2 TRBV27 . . CASRRSYRAGYTGELFF TGTGCCAGCAGAAGGTCGTACAGGGCAGGGTACACCGGGGAGCTGTTTTTT
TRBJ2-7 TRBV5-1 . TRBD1 CASSLAQGQGSEQYF TGCGCCAGCAGCTTGGCCCAGGGACAGGGCAGCGAGCAGTACTTC
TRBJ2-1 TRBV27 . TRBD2 CASSLGLAGLFF TGTGCCAGCAGTTTAGGTCTAGCGGGACTGTTCTTC
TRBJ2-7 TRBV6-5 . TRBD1 CASRGAGTGVYEQYF TGTGCCAGCAGGGGGGCCGGGACAGGGGTTTACGAGCAGTACTTC
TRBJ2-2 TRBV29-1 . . CSVKTSIDPGELFF TGCAGCGTGAAGACTAGTATTGACCCCGGGGAGCTGTTTTTT
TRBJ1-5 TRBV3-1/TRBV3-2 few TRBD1 CASSQNTGVGQPQHF TGTGCCAGCAGCCAGAATACAGGGGTTGGTCAGCCCCAGCATTTT
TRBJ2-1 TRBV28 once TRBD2 CASSSVVAGGGNEQFF TGTGCCAGCAGTTCCGTGGTAGCGGGAGGAGGCAATGAGCAGTTCTTC
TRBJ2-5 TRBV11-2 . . CASSLMQGSQETQYF TGTGCCAGCAGCCTGATGCAGGGATCCCAAGAGACCCAGTACTTC
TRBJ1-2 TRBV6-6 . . CASMIQGWSGGYTF TGTGCCAGCATGATACAGGGTTGGTCCGGTGGCTACACCTTC
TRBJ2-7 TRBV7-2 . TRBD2 CASSLVWTSGGSSYEQYF TGTGCCAGCAGCTTAGTTTGGACTAGCGGGGGGAGCTCCTACGAGCAGTACTTC
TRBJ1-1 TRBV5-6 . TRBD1 CASSSWGTGRSAEAFF TGTGCCAGCAGCTCATGGGGGACAGGGAGGTCCGCTGAAGCTTTCTTT
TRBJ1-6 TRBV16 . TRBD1 CASSQKVLTGTVIPLHF TGTGCCAGCAGCCAAAAGGTGCTCACCGGGACAGTCATACCCCTCCACTTT
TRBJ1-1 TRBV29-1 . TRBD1 CSIRDRANTEAFF TGCAGCATACGGGACAGGGCGAACACTGAAGCTTTCTTT
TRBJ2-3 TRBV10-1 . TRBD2 CASSESASGIATDTQYF TGCGCCAGCAGTGAGTCGGCTAGCGGGATCGCCACAGATACGCAGTATTTT
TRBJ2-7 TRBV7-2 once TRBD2 CASSSSASGSLYEQYF TGTGCCAGCAGCTCCTCCGCTAGCGGGAGTTTGTACGAGCAGTACTTC
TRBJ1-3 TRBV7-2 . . CASRQPGQGVGGGNTIYF TGTGCCAGCAGGCAACCGGGACAAGGCGTAGGCGGCGGAAACACCATATATTTT
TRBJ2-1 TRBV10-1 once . CASSNTLAGYEQFF TGCGCCAGCAGCAATACACTAGCTGGGTATGAGCAGTTCTTC
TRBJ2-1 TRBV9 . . CASSVAGFSEEQFF TGTGCCAGCAGCGTAGCGGGGTTTAGTGAGGAGCAGTTCTTC
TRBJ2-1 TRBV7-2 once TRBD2 CASSLGASGSSYNEQFF TGTGCCAGCAGCTTAGGGGCTAGCGGGAGCTCCTACAATGAGCAGTTCTTC
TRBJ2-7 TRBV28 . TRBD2 CASSSETARVAGGWAYEQYF TGTGCCAGCAGTAGTGAAACCGCAAGGGTAGCGGGAGGGTGGGCCTACGAGCAGTACTTC
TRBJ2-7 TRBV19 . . CASSVDGKSSYEQYF TGTGCCAGTAGTGTCGACGGGAAGAGCTCCTACGAGCAGTACTTC
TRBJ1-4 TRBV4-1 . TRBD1 CASSQDDRGRFNEKLFF TGCGCCAGCAGCCAAGATGACAGGGGCCGCTTTAATGAAAAACTGTTTTTT
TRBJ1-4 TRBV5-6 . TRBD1 CASSYRQGGEKLFF TGTGCCAGCAGCTATCGACAGGGTGGGGAAAAACTGTTTTTT
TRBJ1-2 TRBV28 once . CASKTGGNYGYTF TGTGCCAGCAAGACGGGAGGTAACTATGGCTACACCTTC
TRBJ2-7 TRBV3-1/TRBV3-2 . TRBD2 CASSQASGSGEQYF TGTGCCAGCAGCCAAGCTAGCGGTTCCGGCGAGCAGTACTTC
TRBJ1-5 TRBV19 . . CASSEGGGRQPQHF TGTGCCAGTAGCGAGGGCGGCGGGAGGCAGCCCCAGCATTTT
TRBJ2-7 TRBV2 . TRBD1 CASREQGAGALEQYF TGTGCCAGCAGGGAACAGGGGGCGGGGGCCCTCGAGCAGTACTTC
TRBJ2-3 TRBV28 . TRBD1 CASREYRDRGGDTQYF TGTGCCAGTCGAGAATATCGGGACAGGGGAGGAGATACGCAGTATTTT
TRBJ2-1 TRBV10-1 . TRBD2 CASSHLGTSGYNEQFF TGCGCCAGCAGCCACCTAGGGACTAGCGGCTACAATGAGCAGTTCTTC
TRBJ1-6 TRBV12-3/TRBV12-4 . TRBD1 CASNRQGNSPLHF TGTGCCAGCAACCGACAGGGTAATTCACCCCTCCACTTT
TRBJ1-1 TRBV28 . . CASSSLPQGGTEAFF TGTGCCAGCAGTTCCCTCCCACAGGGTGGGACTGAAGCTTTCTTT
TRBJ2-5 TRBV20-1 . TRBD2 CSASCSGRVGAYQETQYF TGCAGTGCTAGTTGTAGCGGGAGGGTGGGGGCGTACCAAGAGACCCAGTACTTC
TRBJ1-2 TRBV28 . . CASRETANYGYTF TGTGCCAGCCGGGAAACGGCTAACTATGGCTACACCTTC
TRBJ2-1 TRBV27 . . CASSGGTILWNEQFF TGTGCCAGCAGTGGCGGGACGATCCTTTGGAATGAGCAGTTCTTC
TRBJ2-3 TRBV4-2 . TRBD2 CASSQESIKGLAGKADTDTQYF TGTGCCAGCAGCCAAGAATCTATTAAGGGACTAGCGGGAAAGGCGGACACAGATACGCAGTATTTT
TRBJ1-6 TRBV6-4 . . CASSDSVFSPLHF TGTGCCAGCAGTGACTCTGTATTCTCGCCCCTCCACTTT
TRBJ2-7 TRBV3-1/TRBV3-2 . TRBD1 CASSQDRFEQYF TGTGCCAGCAGCCAGGACAGGTTCGAGCAGTACTTC
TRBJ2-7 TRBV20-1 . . CSAPRGYEQYF TGCAGTGCCCCACGGGGTTACGAGCAGTACTTC
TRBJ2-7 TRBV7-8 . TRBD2 CASSFTSAYEQYF TGTGCCAGCAGCTTTACTAGCGCCTACGAGCAGTACTTC
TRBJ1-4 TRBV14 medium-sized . CASSQDFAGPAELFF TGTGCCAGCAGCCAAGACTTCGCGGGTCCCGCAGAACTGTTTTTT
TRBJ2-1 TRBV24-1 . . CATSDWEKQFF TGTGCCACCAGTGATTGGGAGAAGCAGTTCTTC
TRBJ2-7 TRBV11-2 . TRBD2 CASSPPLAGNYEQYF TGTGCCAGCAGCCCCCCACTAGCGGGAAACTACGAGCAGTACTTC
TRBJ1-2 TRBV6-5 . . CATQGGWSLYGYTF TGTGCCACCCAAGGCGGGTGGAGCCTCTATGGCTACACCTTC
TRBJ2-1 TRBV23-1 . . CASSQLIGGSLGDEQFF TGCGCCAGCAGTCAGTTGATAGGAGGTAGCTTGGGTGATGAGCAGTTCTTC
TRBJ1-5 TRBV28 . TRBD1 CASRPPGQSSQPQHF TGTGCCAGCAGGCCTCCGGGACAGTCTAGTCAGCCCCAGCATTTT